Listed here are 14 T cell receptor beta chains from one sample, sequenced in a study of Graves' ophthalmopathy and Graves' hyperthyroidism. Scientists amplified the TCR beta CDR3 regions from RNA transcripts. After a first-round RT-PCR with HTBI primers, a second-round multiplex PCR was run. TCRdb redid the calling of the multiplex PCR reads with MiXCR, one entry per CDR3 protein. The sample includes under 250,000 distinct CDR3 sequences, approximately 28% of them seen just once. Material for sequencing was peripheral blood. Receptors were obtained from a man aged 50-59 years with Graves' ophthalmopathy.

In its sample, this clonotype was seen many times. The chain links TRBV4-1 to TRBJ2-7; TRBD2 agrees at 11 bases. Trimming took 4 bases from V and 2 from J; bases not matched to a gene: 4. Germline V lookup: CDR1 MGHRA, CDR2 YSYEKL. The CDR3 extends over 15 amino acids. In nucleotides, the CDR3 is TGCGCCAGCAGCCCGACACTAGCGGGGGCCTACGAGCAGTACTTC. This gives the protein CASSPTLAGAYEQYF.

This chain uses TRBV11-3 with TRBJ2-7; D gene uncertain. The CDR3 spans 15 residues. Germline V gene data show CDR1 as SGHNT and CDR2 as YENEEA. V was shortened by 1 base and J by 2 bases, with 12 bases between the two germline ends. The CDR3 reads CASSLGRDKTYEQYF. DNA for the CDR3: TGTGCCAGCAGCTTAGGCCGCGACAAGACCTACGAGCAGTACTTC.

This clonotype was found many times. This sequence joins TRBV4-1 and TRBJ2-7; the match to TRBD1 covers 9 bases. The CDR3 sequence is 14 residues long. Germline values: CDR1 MGHRA, CDR2 YSYEKL. After removal of 6 bases from V and 6 bases from J, the junction contained 9 bases not matched to a gene. CDR3 sequence: CASSIRDREGEQYF. The CDR3 region has the DNA TGCGCCAGCAGTATTCGGGACAGGGAGGGCGAGCAGTACTTC.

CDR3 sequence reads: CASSFSQGAGETQYF. CDR3 nucleotides: TGTGCCAGCAGTTTTTCACAGGGGGCGGGAGAGACCCAGTACTTC. The genes are TRBV12-3 or TRBV12-4 and TRBJ2-5, with 9 bases fitting TRBD1. The J segment lost 4 bases and the V segment lost 3 bases, leaving 6 bases of the junction unmatched. CDR3 size: 15 residues.

This clonotype came up many times. This rearrangement joins TRBV27 to TRBJ2-7; a weak D match, TRBD1 (5 bases). V shed 4 bases and J shed 2 bases, with 15 bases lying between them. This CDR3 has 15 amino acids. The germline V gene has CDR1 MNHEY and CDR2 SMNVEV (reference sequence). The CDR3 spells CASSYGPGNPYEQYF. Written as DNA, the CDR3 is TGTGCCAGCAGTTATGGGCCAGGGAATCCCTACGAGCAGTACTTC.

This clonotype has a count of ten or more. This chain connects TRBV7-8 to TRBJ1-5, with D perhaps matching TRBD1 (6 bases). The CDR3 totals 15 residues. V was clipped by 2 bases and J by 1 base, with 9 bases between them. CDR1 is SGHVS, CDR2 FQNEAQ, per germline. In DNA form, the CDR3 reads TGTGCCAGCAGCTTATCTGGGGGCAGCAATCAGCCCCAGCATTTT. It translates to CASSLSGGSNQPQHF.

Ten or more counts support this clonotype. One end of the junction varies from germline; a read error may be responsible. The chain links TRBV6-1 to TRBJ2-3, with 11 bases fitting TRBD2. This CDR3 region has 17 residues. Germline V gene data show CDR1 as MNHNS and CDR2 as SASEGT. For the CDR3, the DNA is TGTGCCAGCAGAGAAGAATGGACTAGCGGGAGCACAGATACGCAGTATTTT. It specifies CASREEWTSGSTDTQYF.

This clonotype was seen many times. In DNA, the CDR3 is TGCAGTGCTAGGGGGTCAAAGGCTTTGGACACTGAAGCTTTCTTT. The encoded protein is CSARGSKALDTEAFF. This rearrangement joins TRBV20-1 to TRBJ1-1; no clear D gene. CDR1 DFQATT and CDR2 SNEGSKA come from the germline V gene (reference sequence). V dropped 3 bases and J dropped 3 bases, with 17 bases sitting between them. CDR3 length: 15 residues.

This chain links TRBV6-5 with TRBJ2-7; D is unclear. The ends were cut back, 2 bases at V and 4 bases at J, with 6 bases in the middle. The CDR3 is made up of 12 amino acids. Germline V gives CDR1 MNHEY, CDR2 SVGAGI. The CDR3 DNA sequence: TGTGCCAGCAGTTACGGGCAGTACGAGCAGTACTTC. It translates to CASSYGQYEQYF.

The sample holds many counts of this clonotype. The chain couples TRBV11-2 to TRBJ2-7; no clear D gene. V lost 4 bases and J lost 5, with 9 bases in between. CDR1 and CDR2 (germline): SGHAT, FQNNGV. This CDR3 is built from 12 residues. This CDR3 is CASSSRYDEQYF. The CDR3 DNA is TGTGCCAGCAGCTCCCGCTATGACGAGCAGTACTTC.

The chain has TRBV11-2 and TRBJ2-5, with a weak D call TRBD2 (6 bases). The germline V gene encodes CDR1 SGHAT and CDR2 FQNNGV. The germline V and J ends were trimmed by 5 bases and 4 bases, with 14 bases remaining between them. The CDR3 has 14 amino acids. The CDR3 protein is CASSPRQAGETQYF. DNA of the CDR3: TGTGCCAGCAGCCCCCGGCAAGCGGGAGAGACCCAGTACTTC. Together with reference TRBV11-2 and TRBJ2-5, the CDR3 gives the full variable domain: EAGVAQSPRYKIIEKRQSVAFWCNPISGHATLYWYQQILGQGPKLLIQFQNNGVVDDSQLPKDRFSAERLKGVDSTLKIQPAKLEDSAVYLCASSPRQAGETQYFGPGTRLLVL.

This clonotype was counted at least ten times. V is TRBV6-1 and J is TRBJ2-7; TRBD2 agrees at 10 bases. Looked up from germline, CDR1 is MNHNS and CDR2 is SASEGT. This CDR3 is 16 amino acids long. With V trimmed by 6 bases and J by 4 bases, 12 bases remained unmatched. CDR3 in amino acids: CASSLPVGSGGYEQYF. CDR3 coding DNA: TGTGCCAGCAGCCTCCCGGTCGGTAGCGGGGGGTACGAGCAGTACTTC.

This clonotype was counted at least ten times. V and J are TRBV9 and TRBJ2-7; TRBD2 is a possible D gene (5 bases). Between the trimmed V and J ends, which lost 0 bases and 0 bases, there was a span of 10 bases. Germline CDR1 SGDLS, CDR2 YYNGEE. The CDR3 has 15 residues. The CDR3 region has the DNA TGTGCCAGCAGCGTAGGGGAGAGAAGCTCCTACGAGCAGTACTTC. Encoded protein: CASSVGERSSYEQYF.

Many counts were recorded for this clonotype. The chain employs TRBV20-1 and TRBJ2-2; possible D gene TRBD1, 5 bases. V lost 5 bases, J lost 7 bases, and 17 bases lay in between. Germline V CDR1 and CDR2: DFQATT, SNEGSKA (reference sequence). This CDR3 comprises 14 residues. Here the CDR3 reads CSAQPGADSGELFF. As DNA, the CDR3 is TGCAGTGCTCAACCTGGGGCAGACAGCGGGGAGCTGTTTTTT.